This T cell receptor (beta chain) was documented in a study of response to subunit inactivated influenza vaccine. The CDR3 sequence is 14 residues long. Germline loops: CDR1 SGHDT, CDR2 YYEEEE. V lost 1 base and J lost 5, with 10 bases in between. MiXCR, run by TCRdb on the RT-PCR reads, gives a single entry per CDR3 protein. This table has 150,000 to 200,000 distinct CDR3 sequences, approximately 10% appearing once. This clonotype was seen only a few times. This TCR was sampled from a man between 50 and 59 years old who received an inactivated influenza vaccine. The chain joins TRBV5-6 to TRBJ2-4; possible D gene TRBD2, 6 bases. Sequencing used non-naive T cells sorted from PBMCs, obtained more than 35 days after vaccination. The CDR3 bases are TGTGCCAGCAGCTTGTCCGGGACTGAAAACATTCAGTACTTC. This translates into CASSLSGTENIQYF.